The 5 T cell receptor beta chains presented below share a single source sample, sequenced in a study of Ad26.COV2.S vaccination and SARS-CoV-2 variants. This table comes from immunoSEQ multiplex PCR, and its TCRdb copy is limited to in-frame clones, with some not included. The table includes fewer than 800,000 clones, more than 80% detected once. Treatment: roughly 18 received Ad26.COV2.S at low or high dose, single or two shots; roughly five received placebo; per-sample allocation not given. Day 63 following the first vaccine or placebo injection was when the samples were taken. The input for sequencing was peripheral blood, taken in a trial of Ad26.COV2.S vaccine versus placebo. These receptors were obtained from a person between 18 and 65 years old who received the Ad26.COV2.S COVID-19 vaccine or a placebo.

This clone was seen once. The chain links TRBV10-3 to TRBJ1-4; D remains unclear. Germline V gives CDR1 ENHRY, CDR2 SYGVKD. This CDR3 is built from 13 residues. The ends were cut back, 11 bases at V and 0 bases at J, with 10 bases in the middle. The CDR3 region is CAAGGATNEKLFF. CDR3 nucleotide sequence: TGTGCCGCCGGAGGTGCAACTAATGAAAAACTGTTTTTT.

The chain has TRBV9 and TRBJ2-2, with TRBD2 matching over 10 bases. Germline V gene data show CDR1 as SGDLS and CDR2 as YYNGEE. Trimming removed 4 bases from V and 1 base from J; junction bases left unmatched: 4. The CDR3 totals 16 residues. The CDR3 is CASSPLAGLNTGELFF. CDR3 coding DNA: TGTGCCAGCAGCCCACTAGCGGGACTGAACACCGGGGAGCTGTTTTTT.

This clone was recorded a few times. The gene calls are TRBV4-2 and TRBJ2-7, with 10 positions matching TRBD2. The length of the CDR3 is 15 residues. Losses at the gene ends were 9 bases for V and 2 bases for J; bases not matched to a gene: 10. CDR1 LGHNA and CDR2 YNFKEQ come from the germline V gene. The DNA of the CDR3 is TGTGCCAGTAGAGGTAGCGGGAGGTCAGCCTACGAGCAGTACTTC. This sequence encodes CASRGSGRSAYEQYF.

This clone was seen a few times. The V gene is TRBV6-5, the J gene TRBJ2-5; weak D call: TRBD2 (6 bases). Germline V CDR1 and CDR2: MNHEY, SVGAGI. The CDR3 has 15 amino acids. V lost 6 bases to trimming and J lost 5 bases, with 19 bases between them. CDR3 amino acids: CASSRLAYLWETQYF. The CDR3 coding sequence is TGTGCCAGCAGCCGCCTAGCGTACCTTTGGGAGACCCAGTACTTC.

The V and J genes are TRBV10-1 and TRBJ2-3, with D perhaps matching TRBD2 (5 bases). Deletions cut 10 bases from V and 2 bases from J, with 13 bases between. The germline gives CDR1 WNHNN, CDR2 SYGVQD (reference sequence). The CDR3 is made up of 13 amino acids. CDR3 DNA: TGCGCCAAGGACTCGCCTCTCACAGATACGCAGTATTTT. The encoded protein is CAKDSPLTDTQYF.